This paragraph covers one T cell receptor (beta chain) sequence. The V gene end was trimmed by 1 base and the J gene end by 7 bases; junction bases not matched to a gene: 6. Germline lookup yields CDR1 SGHTA and CDR2 FQGNSA. The CDR3 extends over 14 amino acids. This table comes from immunoSEQ multiplex PCR, and its TCRdb copy is limited to in-frame clones, with some not included. Of 90,000 to 110,000 clones in the sample, over 75% were seen once. The data were obtained in a study of blood T cell repertoires in COVID-19. Study-wide context: COVID-19 samples, acute and convalescent, were from the United States, Italy and Spain. The analysed material was cDNA or gDNA that came from T cells, B-cell-depleted T cells, or PBMCs.

This sequence was found in a woman in her forties or fifties with acute or convalescent COVID-19. Sample: peripheral blood. The V and J genes are TRBV7-2 and TRBJ1-2; 7 nucleotides agree with TRBD1. The CDR3 loop is CASSLDRGFGGYTF. In nucleotides, the CDR3 is TGTGCCAGCAGCTTAGACAGGGGCTTTGGTGGCTACACCTTC. Based on the CDR3 plus reference TRBV7-2 and TRBJ1-2, the full variable domain is GAGVSQSPSNKVTEKGKDVELRCDPISGHTALYWYRQSLGQGLEFLIYFQGNSAPDKSGLPSDRFSAERTGGSVSTLTIQRTQQEDSAVYLCASSLDRGFGGYTFGSGTRLTVV.